This TCR beta chain was retrieved from a study of graft-versus-host responses after intestinal transplantation. Study results and caveats: Researchers found peak circulating GvH clone levels linked to early post-transplant HvG declines. Individuals carrying graft-donor T cell macrochimerism showed high graft-versus-host to host-versus-graft clonal ratios in allografts.

Sequenced by immunoSEQ multiplex PCR; TCRdb stores in-frame clones only, minus some. Of more than 70,000 clones detected, approximately 87% appear once; the ten largest clones hold approximately 0.11%. Germline CDR1 is SGHAT and CDR2 is FQDESV (reference sequence). The CDR3 runs 17 residues. The V segment lost 0 bases and the J segment 1 base; nucleotides outside the gene matches: 4. A remark on this clone: Antigen: not known.

The sample consisted of unstimulated CD4+ T cells sorted from spleen or lymph node cells, taken before intestinal transplant. The J gene is TRBJ2-5, the V gene TRBV11-1; TRBD1 aligns across 11 bases. The sequence was obtained from a human donor who received an intestinal transplant. The CDR3 DNA follows: TGTGCCAGCAGCTTAGCGCTGGGGACAGGGGGCCAAGAGACCCAGTACTTC. This encodes CASSLALGTGGQETQYF. Full variable domain (rest looked up from reference TRBV11-1 and TRBJ2-5): EAEVAQSPRYKITEKSQAVAFWCDPISGHATLYWYRQILGQGPELLVQFQDESVVDDSQLPKDRFSAERLKGVDSTLKIQPAELGDSAMYLCASSLALGTGGQETQYFGPGTRLLVL.